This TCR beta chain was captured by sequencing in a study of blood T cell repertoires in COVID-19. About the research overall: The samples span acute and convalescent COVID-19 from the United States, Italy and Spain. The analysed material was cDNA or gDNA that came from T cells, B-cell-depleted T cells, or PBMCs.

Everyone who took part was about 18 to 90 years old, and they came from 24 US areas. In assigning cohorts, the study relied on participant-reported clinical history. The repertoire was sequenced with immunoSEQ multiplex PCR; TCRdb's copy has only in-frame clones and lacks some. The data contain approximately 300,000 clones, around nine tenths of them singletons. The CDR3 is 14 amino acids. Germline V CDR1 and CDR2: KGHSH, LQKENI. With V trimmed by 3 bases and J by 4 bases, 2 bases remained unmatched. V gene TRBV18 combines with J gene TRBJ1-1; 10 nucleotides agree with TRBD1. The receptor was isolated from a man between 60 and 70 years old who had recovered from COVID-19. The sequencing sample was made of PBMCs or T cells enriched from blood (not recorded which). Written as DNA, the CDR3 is TGTGCCAGCTCACCCAGACAGGGGGCCACTGAAGCTTTCTTT. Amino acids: CASSPRQGATEAFF.